This passage covers 25 T cell receptor beta chains from one sample sequenced in a study of response to subunit inactivated influenza vaccine. TCRdb re-analysed the RT-PCR reads in MiXCR, keeping a single row per CDR3 protein. The data contain roughly 650,000 distinct CDR3 sequences, around 16% of them singletons. Material: PBMCs from blood, obtained 12 days after vaccination. The receptors here all came from a man aged 45-65 years who received an inactivated influenza vaccine.

The sample holds a few counts of this clonotype. The V gene is TRBV10-2, the J gene TRBJ2-3, with D hard to call. Germline loops: CDR1 WSHSY, CDR2 SAAADI. The CDR3 loop spans 14 amino acids. With 7 bases removed from V and 0 bases from J, the gap between germline ends came to 11 bases. CDR3 protein: CASKGHDSTDTQYF. CDR3 in DNA: TGCGCCAGCAAGGGTCATGACAGCACAGATACGCAGTATTTT.

The J gene is TRBJ2-5, the V gene TRBV4-3; tentatively, D is TRBD1 (5 bases). The ends were cut back, 2 bases at V and 9 bases at J, with 16 bases in the middle. There are 14 residues in the CDR3. The germline V gene encodes CDR1 LGHNA and CDR2 YSLEER. The CDR3 loop reads CASSQLDRHGPQYF. CDR3 bases: TGCGCCAGCAGCCAACTTGACAGACACGGGCCCCAGTACTTC.

The CDR3 region is CASRPSLGATNGEQYF. CDR3 bases: TGTGCCAGCAGACCGTCGTTGGGGGCTACTAATGGAGAGCAGTACTTC. This sequence joins TRBV21-1 and TRBJ2-7; the DNA was not compared with TRBD1, the D call given in the table. TRBV21-1 is marked as a pseudogene. This CDR3 comprises 16 residues.

This clonotype was counted a few times. This chain links TRBV7-9 with TRBJ1-2; a possible D gene is TRBD1 (6 bases). The germline V gene encodes CDR1 SEHNR and CDR2 FQNEAQ (reference sequence). V was clipped by 6 bases and J by 5 bases, with 19 bases between them. The CDR3 is 15 amino acids. DNA for the CDR3: TGTGCCAGCAGATATGGAGGGGGGTCCGGATATGGCTACACCTTC. It is translated as CASRYGGGSGYGYTF.

As for this clonotype: Being one base from a much bigger clone, this may be a read error. The rearrangement uses TRBV13 and TRBJ2-7; no firm D call. The length of the CDR3 is 13 residues. V was shortened by 5 bases and J by 1 base, with 9 bases between the two germline ends. In germline, CDR1 is PRHDT, CDR2 FYEKMQ (reference sequence). The CDR3 coding sequence is TGTGCCAGCAGCGGAGCTAGGTCCTACGAGCAGTACTTC. Its protein is CASSGARSYEQYF.

This clonotype has just a few counts. The chain employs TRBV5-1 and TRBJ1-2; tentatively, D is TRBD1 (6 bases). Germline lookup yields CDR1 SGHRS and CDR2 YFSETQ. V lost 1 base, J lost 4 bases, and 14 bases lay in between. This CDR3 comprises 15 residues. CDR3 protein: CASSLSGTRGYGYTF. The CDR3 DNA is TGCGCCAGCAGCTTGTCCGGGACACGGGGCTATGGCTACACCTTC.

The rearrangement uses TRBV11-2 and TRBJ2-3, with TRBD1 as a possible D gene (6 bases). The length of the CDR3 is 16 residues. Trimming pared 5 bases from V and 2 bases from J, leaving 17 bases between. Germline values: CDR1 SGHAT, CDR2 FQNNGV. CDR3 bases: TGTGCCAGCAGCCTAGTGTCAGGGGCCCTCACAGATACGCAGTATTTT. This sequence encodes CASSLVSGALTDTQYF.

A few counts support this clonotype. This chain links TRBV6-4 with TRBJ2-1, with D possibly matching TRBD1 (6 bases). Germline V gene sequence: CDR1 MRHNA, CDR2 SNTAGT. The CDR3 contains 13 residues. V lost 6 bases and J lost 7, with 13 bases in between. Here the CDR3 reads CASSDGGPNEQFF. The CDR3 DNA reads as TGTGCCAGCAGCGATGGGGGCCCGAATGAGCAGTTCTTC.

This clonotype was counted ten times or more. The V and J genes are TRBV7-9 and TRBJ2-2, with no clear D. This CDR3 region has 14 residues. Germline V CDR1 and CDR2: SEHNR, FQNEAQ (reference sequence). Trimming left V 9 bases short and J 0 bases short, with 11 bases between. DNA of the CDR3: TGTGCCAGTTCCACGGGCGCGAACACCGGGGAGCTGTTTTTT. It translates to CASSTGANTGELFF.

V and J are TRBV20-1 and TRBJ2-2; D possibly corresponds to TRBD1 (6 bases). CDR1 and CDR2 (germline): DFQATT, SNEGSKA (reference sequence). This CDR3 is built from 14 residues. The germline V and J ends were trimmed by 5 bases and 5 bases, with 15 bases remaining between them. CDR3 sequence reads: CSAPDSVRTGELFF. The CDR3 DNA reads TGCAGTGCTCCGGACAGTGTGAGAACCGGGGAGCTGTTTTTT.

The rearrangement uses TRBV20-1 and TRBJ2-1; 11 nucleotides agree with TRBD1. The germline CDR1 and CDR2 sequences are DFQATT and SNEGSKA (reference sequence). After removal of 0 bases from V and 4 bases from J, the junction contained 2 bases not matched to a gene. This CDR3 comprises 15 residues. In DNA form, the CDR3 reads TGCAGTGCTAGAGAAGGGACAGGGGGTTACAATGAGCAGTTCTTC. Its translation: CSAREGTGGYNEQFF.

The CDR3 DNA reads TGTGCCAGCAGTTACTCGACAACCAATGAGCAGTTCTTC. Translating gives CASSYSTTNEQFF. The chain carries TRBV6-2 or TRBV6-3 and TRBJ2-1; D ambiguous. V was clipped by 0 bases and J by 6 bases, with 6 bases between them. CDR1 is MNHEY, CDR2 SVGEGT, per germline. The CDR3 spans 13 residues.

The sample holds a few counts of this clonotype. The chain is built from TRBV7-9 and TRBJ1-2, with 7 bases identical to TRBD1. Losses at the gene ends were 0 bases for V and 3 bases for J; bases not matched to a gene: 7. The CDR3 contains 16 residues. Germline values: CDR1 SEHNR, CDR2 FQNEAQ (reference sequence). This chain's CDR3 is CASSLAKTGQDYGYTF. CDR3 nucleotides: TGTGCCAGCAGCTTAGCTAAGACTGGACAGGACTATGGCTACACCTTC.

This clonotype was counted at least ten times. J is TRBJ1-6 and V is TRBV6-5, with D unclear. Trimming stripped 3 bases from V and 4 bases from J, with 10 bases between. Per germline, CDR1 MNHEY and CDR2 SVGAGI. The CDR3 has 15 residues. The CDR3 DNA sequence: TGTGCCAGCAGTTATGACCCGCAGTATAATTCACCCCTCCACTTT. Its translation is CASSYDPQYNSPLHF.

This sequence joins TRBV29-1 and TRBJ2-5; no definite D call. The ends were cut back, 4 bases at V and 4 bases at J, with 10 bases in the middle. Germline assignment: CDR1 SQVTM and CDR2 ANQGSEA. This CDR3 is 12 amino acids long. The CDR3 spells CSVGRAGETQYF. CDR3 DNA: TGCAGCGTTGGTCGTGCTGGAGAGACCCAGTACTTC. Looking up the rest from reference TRBV29-1 and TRBJ2-5 gives the full variable domain: SAVISQKPSRDICQRGTSLTIQCQVDSQVTMMFWYRQQPGQSLTLIATANQGSEATYESGFVIDKFPISRPNLTFSTLTVSNMSPEDSSIYLCSVGRAGETQYFGPGTRLLVL.

This clonotype showed up many times. The J gene is TRBJ2-7, the V gene TRBV12-3 or TRBV12-4, with 8 bases matching TRBD1. V dropped 6 bases and J dropped 1; count of bases not matched to a gene: 2. This CDR3 is built from 13 residues. CDR3: CASRTGASYEQYF. CDR3 DNA: TGTGCCAGCAGGACAGGGGCATCCTACGAGCAGTACTTC.

This clonotype was counted a few times. The V call is TRBV7-2, the J call TRBJ2-1, with 10 bases aligning to TRBD1. Looked up from germline, CDR1 is SGHTA and CDR2 is FQGNSA. The CDR3 extends over 16 amino acids. Losses at the gene ends were 5 bases for V and 5 bases for J; bases not matched to a gene: 9. This CDR3 is CASSPRTGGIHNEQFF. DNA of the CDR3: TGTGCCAGCAGCCCCCGGACAGGGGGAATACACAATGAGCAGTTCTTC.

This clonotype was detected a few times. V and J are TRBV4-3 and TRBJ2-1, with D perhaps being TRBD1 or TRBD2 (5 bases each). The CDR3 runs 15 residues. Germline V gene data show CDR1 as LGHNA and CDR2 as YSLEER. Trimming removed 4 bases from V and 6 bases from J, with 16 bases in between. CDR3 sequence (DNA): TGCGCCAGCAGCCCCAGGGCCCCGGCGGGCAATGAGCAGTTCTTC. Protein sequence: CASSPRAPAGNEQFF.

The V and J genes are TRBV4-3 and TRBJ2-1, with TRBD2 matching 15 bases. V dropped 4 bases and J dropped 7; count of bases not matched to a gene: 2. Germline CDR1 is LGHNA and CDR2 is YSLEER. The CDR3 is 15 residues long. In nucleotides, the CDR3 is TGCGCCAGCAGCCGGACTAGCGGGGGGGGGAATGAGCAGTTCTTC. Protein: CASSRTSGGGNEQFF.

J is TRBJ1-2 and V is TRBV5-1, with D unclear. This CDR3 spans 13 amino acids. Germline loops: CDR1 SGHRS, CDR2 YFSETQ. V lost 2 bases and J 0 bases, leaving 5 bases between the germline ends. In DNA, the CDR3 is TGCGCCAGCAGCTTCGAGACTAACTATGGCTACACCTTC. Translated, it gives CASSFETNYGYTF.

V usage is TRBV11-3 and J usage is TRBJ2-1, with D hard to call. The V gene's germline CDR1 is SGHNT and CDR2 YENEEA. V gave up 1 base and J gave up 7 bases, with 11 bases separating them. The CDR3 contains 14 residues. CDR3: CASSLGDAGNEQFF. The CDR3 region has the DNA TGTGCCAGCAGCTTAGGAGACGCCGGGAATGAGCAGTTCTTC. The full variable domain, with the rest looked up from reference TRBV11-3 and TRBJ2-1, is EAGVVQSPRYKIIEKKQPVAFWCNPISGHNTLYWYLQNLGQGPELLIRYENEEAVDDSQLPKDRFSAERLKGVDSTLKIQPAELGDSAVYLCASSLGDAGNEQFFGPGTRLTVL.

The V gene is TRBV6-1, the J gene TRBJ1-2, with 8 bases lining up with TRBD1. From germline, CDR1 is MNHNS and CDR2 SASEGT. The CDR3 has 16 amino acids. Germline trimming cut 1 base from V and 1 base from J; bases unmatched to any gene: 5. The CDR3 DNA reads TGTGCCAGCAGTGAAGGTGGAGGACAGGGTAACTATGGCTACACCTTC. Translated: CASSEGGGQGNYGYTF.

This clonotype has just a few counts. The genes are TRBV10-3 and TRBJ2-3, with D possibly matching TRBD2 (5 bases). In germline, CDR1 is ENHRY, CDR2 SYGVKD. The CDR3 contains 14 residues. V was pared by 9 bases and J by 2 bases, with 15 bases between. The CDR3 DNA is TGTGCCATGGGGTTTGGCGGGTTCACAGATACGCAGTATTTT. This codes for CAMGFGGFTDTQYF.

The V and J genes are TRBV5-6 and TRBJ2-7; D remains unclear. Germline assignment: CDR1 SGHDT and CDR2 YYEEEE. CDR3 size: 14 residues. V shed 7 bases and J shed 0 bases, with 14 bases lying between them. The CDR3 sequence is CASSEEGNSYEQYF. CDR3 coding DNA: TGTGCCAGCTCCGAGGAAGGAAACTCCTACGAGCAGTACTTC.

This clonotype was seen at least ten times. V gene TRBV10-3 combines with J gene TRBJ2-2, with TRBD2 as a possible D gene (6 bases). Trimming stripped 0 bases from V and 0 bases from J, with 8 bases between. Germline V gene data show CDR1 as ENHRY and CDR2 as SYGVKD. The CDR3 contains 16 residues. CDR3 in amino acids: CAISESTSSNTGELFF. For the CDR3, the DNA is TGTGCCATCAGTGAGTCAACTAGCTCGAACACCGGGGAGCTGTTTTTT.